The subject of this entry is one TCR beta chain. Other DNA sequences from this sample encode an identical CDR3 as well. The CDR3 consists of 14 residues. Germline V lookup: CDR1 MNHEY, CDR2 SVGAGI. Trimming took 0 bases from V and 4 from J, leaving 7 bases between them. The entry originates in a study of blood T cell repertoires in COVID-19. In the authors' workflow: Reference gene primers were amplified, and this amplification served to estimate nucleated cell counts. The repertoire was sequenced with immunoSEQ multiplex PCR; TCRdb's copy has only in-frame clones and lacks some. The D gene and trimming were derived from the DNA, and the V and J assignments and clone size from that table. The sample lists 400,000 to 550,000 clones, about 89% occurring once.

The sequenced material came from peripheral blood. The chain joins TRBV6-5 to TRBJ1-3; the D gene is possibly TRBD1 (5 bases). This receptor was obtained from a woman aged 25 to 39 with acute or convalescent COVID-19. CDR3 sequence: CASSYSGGGNTIYF. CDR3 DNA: TGTGCCAGCAGTTACTCGGGGGGGGGAAACACCATATATTTT.